This T cell receptor beta chain is from a study of regulatory T cells in long-lasting Graves disease. Documented time point: newly diagnosed GD, antithyroid drugs for less than 3 months. Extracted PBMC RNA gave rise to the TCR library. American Thyroid Association guidelines defined how Graves' disease was diagnosed. This clonotype occurred many times. In building TCR beta libraries, iRepertoire HTBI primers were used together with Arm-PCR of CDR3 regions. Using its own MiXCR run on the multiplex PCR reads, TCRdb lists one record per CDR3 protein. The data hold 500,000 or so distinct CDR3 sequences, with 12% to 15% observed a single time. The data also belong to a second study, concerning T cells in Graves' hyperthyroidism and ophthalmopathy. Per that study: Exclusion of a patient resulted from uncontrolled infection, other autoimmune disease, pregnancy or lactation. Most thyroid clonotypes expanded above 0.001 appeared in blood too.

This clonotype was obtained from a woman aged 45-59 years with Graves disease. This specimen consisted of peripheral blood mononuclear cells (PBMCs), obtained at new diagnosis, from a patient treated with antithyroid drugs.

The CDR3 coding sequence is TGTGCCAGCAGCCCCGACAGGAGCTATGGCTACACCTTC. This sequence encodes CASSPDRSYGYTF. This rearrangement joins TRBV6-2 or TRBV6-3 to TRBJ1-2; the D gene is possibly TRBD1 (6 bases). Germline lookup yields CDR1 MNHEY and CDR2 SVGEGT. The germline V and J ends were trimmed by 6 bases and 4 bases, with 12 bases remaining between them. This CDR3 comprises 13 residues.